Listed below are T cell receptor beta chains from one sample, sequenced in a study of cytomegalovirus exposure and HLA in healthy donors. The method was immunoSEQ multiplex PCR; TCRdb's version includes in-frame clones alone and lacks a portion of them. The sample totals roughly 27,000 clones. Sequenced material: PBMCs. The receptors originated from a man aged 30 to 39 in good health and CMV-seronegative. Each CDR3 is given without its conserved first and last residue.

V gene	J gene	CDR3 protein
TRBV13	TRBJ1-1	ASRDTGEKGNTEAF
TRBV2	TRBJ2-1	ASCLAGLDGNEQF
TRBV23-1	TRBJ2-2	ASSARTSGFPGELF
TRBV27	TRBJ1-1	ASSYYYQKRGTEAF
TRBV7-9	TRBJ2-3	ASERGSSDTQY
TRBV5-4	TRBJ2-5	ASSRGTSTAQETQY
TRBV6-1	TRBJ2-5	ASNRQGAGQETQY
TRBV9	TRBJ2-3	ASSQSLDTQY
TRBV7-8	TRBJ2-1	ASSLRLAGSFEQF
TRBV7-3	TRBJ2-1	ASSWDRVSEQF
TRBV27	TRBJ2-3	ASKGSGFGTDTQY
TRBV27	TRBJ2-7	ASSLRTSGISYEQY
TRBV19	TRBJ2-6	ASDTGFRFSGANVLT
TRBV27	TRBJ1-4	ASKQWTGPPGTNEKLF
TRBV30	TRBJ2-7	ACTRGSGSSYEQY
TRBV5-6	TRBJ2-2	ASSLGLAGVLTGELF
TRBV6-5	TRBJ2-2	ASTRRDTGELF
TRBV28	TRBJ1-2	ASSTTGTGNYGYT
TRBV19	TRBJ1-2	ASSTLGGALYGYT
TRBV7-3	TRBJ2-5	ASSLIPWTGVGRETQY
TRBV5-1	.	ASSRGSSSYEQY
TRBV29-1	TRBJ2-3	SVVGLAGPTDTQY
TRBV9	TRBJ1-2	ASSTILTVYGYT
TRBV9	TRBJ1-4	ASSVTATNEKLF
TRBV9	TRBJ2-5	ASSVATGGIETQY
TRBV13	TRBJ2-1	ASTSQRSEQF